These T cell receptor beta chains were read from a single sample in a study of blood T cell repertoires in COVID-19. Repertoires were generated with immunoSEQ multiplex PCR, while TCRdb's copy carries only in-frame clones and drops some. The table shows approximately 120,000 clones, with roughly 91% occurring only once. The sample comprised peripheral blood. The receptors derive from a human donor in a cohort sampled during active COVID-19. The CDR3 runs from the conserved cysteine through the conserved F or W. D genes are given only for firm matches. Some rows mark clone size as missing; the rest say once, few, many or name a class of expanded clone.

V,J,D,size,CDR3,DNA
TRBV11-2,TRBJ2-1,TRBD2,-,CASSSLGLAGSSYNEQFF,TGTGCCAGCAGCTCACTGGGACTAGCGGGGAGCTCCTACAATGAGCAGTTCTTC
TRBV3-1/TRBV3-2,TRBJ2-1,-,-,CASSPEGDTLVF,TGTGCCAGCAGCCCAGAGGGGGACACCTTAGTCTTC
TRBV7-2,TRBJ2-5,-,-,CASSPRSRSETQYF,TGTGCCAGCAGCCCCCGCAGTCGTTCAGAGACCCAGTACTTC
TRBV5-1,TRBJ1-6,-,-,CASSLDSPSNSPLHF,TGCGCCAGCAGCTTGGACAGTCCTTCTAATTCACCCCTCCACTTT
TRBV24-1,TRBJ2-2,TRBD2,medium-sized,CATSEPSGRLNTGELFF,TGTGCCACCAGTGAACCGAGCGGGAGATTGAACACCGGGGAGCTGTTTTTT
TRBV6-5,TRBJ2-7,-,-,CAVSGHEIYEQYF,TGTGCCGTCTCGGGACACGAGATCTACGAGCAGTACTTC
TRBV27,TRBJ1-5,-,-,CASSLSFREPQHF,TGTGCCAGCAGTTTATCGTTCCGGGAGCCCCAGCATTTT
TRBV6-2/TRBV6-3,TRBJ1-1,-,-,CASSYVRQGRDTEAFF,TGTGCCAGCAGTTACGTCCGTCAGGGGAGGGACACTGAAGCTTTCTTT
TRBV4-2,TRBJ1-4,TRBD1,-,CASSQDRGNEKLFF,TGTGCCAGCAGCCAGGACAGGGGGAATGAAAAACTGTTTTTT
TRBV5-1,TRBJ2-7,TRBD1,few,CASSASGQGGNEQYF,TGCGCCAGCAGCGCCTCGGGACAGGGAGGGAACGAGCAGTACTTC
TRBV9,TRBJ1-5,-,-,CASSVGLQDGQPQHF,TGTGCCAGCAGCGTAGGATTACAGGACGGTCAGCCCCAGCATTTT
TRBV28,TRBJ1-5,-,-,CASTIRAGPQHF,TGTGCCAGCACCATCAGGGCTGGCCCCCAGCATTTT
TRBV6-5,TRBJ2-2,TRBD1,-,CASSYAGGIGELFF,TGTGCCAGCAGTTACGCAGGGGGCATAGGGGAGCTGTTTTTT
TRBV6-2/TRBV6-3,TRBJ2-7,TRBD1,-,CASSYATVRDRDEQYF,TGTGCCAGCAGTTACGCCACGGTCCGGGACAGGGACGAGCAGTACTTC
TRBV5-1,TRBJ2-2,TRBD2,once,CASSQGPRLAGDSGELFF,TGCGCCAGCAGCCAGGGACCCCGACTAGCGGGAGATAGCGGGGAGCTGTTTTTT
TRBV14,TRBJ2-3,-,-,CASSQFQGWTDTQYF,TGTGCCAGCAGCCAATTTCAGGGGTGGACAGATACGCAGTATTTT
TRBV4-1,TRBJ2-3,TRBD2,-,CASSQHPGTNTDTQYF,TGCGCCAGCAGCCAACATCCGGGGACTAACACAGATACGCAGTATTTT
TRBV7-4,TRBJ2-7,-,-,CASSLEGGKGGPISSYEQYF,TGTGCCAGCAGCTTAGAGGGGGGAAAAGGGGGCCCTATAAGCTCCTACGAGCAGTACTTC
TRBV7-6,TRBJ2-1,TRBD2,-,CASSILAGGPDEQFF,TGTGCCAGCAGCATACTAGCGGGGGGGCCTGATGAGCAGTTCTTC
TRBV2,TRBJ1-2,-,-,CASSDSLRSYGYTF,TGTGCCAGCAGTGACAGCCTTAGGAGCTATGGCTACACCTTC
TRBV2,TRBJ2-1,-,-,CAGLPLPSGGEQFF,TGTGCCGGCTTGCCCCTCCCTTCGGGTGGTGAGCAGTTCTTC
TRBV11-2,TRBJ2-7,-,-,CASSLDLRWSEQYF,TGTGCCAGCAGCTTAGATCTTAGGTGGAGCGAGCAGTACTTC
TRBV3-1/TRBV3-2,TRBJ1-2,TRBD1,-,CASSQGGTGAYYGYTF,TGTGCCAGCAGCCAAGGTGGGACAGGGGCGTACTATGGCTACACCTTC
TRBV9,TRBJ2-1,TRBD2,-,CASSVGLAGVNEQFF,TGTGCCAGCAGCGTTGGGCTAGCGGGAGTCAATGAGCAGTTCTTC
TRBV5-1,TRBJ2-1,-,-,CASSLTGEQFF,TGCGCCAGCAGCTTGACGGGTGAGCAGTTCTTC
TRBV28,TRBJ2-3,-,-,CASSVRGDTQYF,TGTGCCAGCAGCGTGCGGGGTGATACGCAGTATTTT
TRBV28,TRBJ2-3,TRBD2,-,CASSSLVGTSGSLGGDTQYF,TGTGCCAGCAGTTCACTTGTTGGGACTAGCGGGAGTCTCGGGGGGGATACGCAGTATTTT
TRBV6-2/TRBV6-3,TRBJ1-4,-,-,CASSYRAGGGITATNEKLFF,TGTGCCAGCAGTTACCGGGCGGGCGGAGGGATAACCGCAACTAATGAAAAACTGTTTTTT
TRBV2,TRBJ1-1,TRBD1,-,CASSTLGTGNTEAFF,TGTGCCAGCAGTACCCTCGGGACAGGGAACACTGAAGCTTTCTTT
TRBV10-2,TRBJ1-2,TRBD1,-,CASSESGTGGNGYTF,TGCGCCAGCAGTGAGTCGGGGACAGGGGGCAATGGCTACACCTTC
TRBV13,TRBJ2-7,TRBD2,-,CASSLGRGGPYEQYF,TGTGCCAGCAGCTTAGGGCGGGGGGGGCCCTACGAGCAGTACTTC
TRBV6-5,TRBJ2-3,-,-,CASSSYLDTQYF,TGTGCCAGCAGTTCCTACCTAGATACGCAGTATTTT
TRBV5-1,TRBJ2-2,-,-,CASSLEAGSAGELFF,TGCGCCAGCAGCTTGGAGGCAGGGTCGGCCGGGGAGCTGTTTTTT
TRBV28,TRBJ2-7,TRBD2,few,CASGLTSGSFEQYF,TGTGCCAGCGGCCTGACTAGCGGGAGTTTCGAGCAGTACTTC
TRBV3-1/TRBV3-2,TRBJ2-7,TRBD2,-,CASSLRTSGRSSYEQYF,TGTGCCAGCAGCCTTCGGACTAGCGGGAGGAGTTCCTACGAGCAGTACTTC
TRBV29-1,TRBJ2-2,-,-,CSVLTGGELFF,TGCAGCGTCCTGACAGGAGGGGAGCTGTTTTTT
TRBV9,TRBJ2-3,-,-,CASSVERGTDTQYF,TGTGCCAGCAGCGTAGAAAGGGGAACAGATACGCAGTATTTT
TRBV7-9,TRBJ1-4,-,once,CASSLVVGPREKLFF,TGTGCCAGCAGCTTAGTTGTAGGCCCTAGGGAAAAACTGTTTTTT
TRBV6-1,TRBJ2-7,-,-,CASSETLMRTYEQYF,TGTGCCAGCAGTGAAACCCTAATGCGCACCTACGAGCAGTACTTC
TRBV9,TRBJ1-4,TRBD1,-,CASSVGTGAGEKLFF,TGTGCCAGCAGCGTTGGAACAGGGGCGGGTGAAAAACTGTTTTTT